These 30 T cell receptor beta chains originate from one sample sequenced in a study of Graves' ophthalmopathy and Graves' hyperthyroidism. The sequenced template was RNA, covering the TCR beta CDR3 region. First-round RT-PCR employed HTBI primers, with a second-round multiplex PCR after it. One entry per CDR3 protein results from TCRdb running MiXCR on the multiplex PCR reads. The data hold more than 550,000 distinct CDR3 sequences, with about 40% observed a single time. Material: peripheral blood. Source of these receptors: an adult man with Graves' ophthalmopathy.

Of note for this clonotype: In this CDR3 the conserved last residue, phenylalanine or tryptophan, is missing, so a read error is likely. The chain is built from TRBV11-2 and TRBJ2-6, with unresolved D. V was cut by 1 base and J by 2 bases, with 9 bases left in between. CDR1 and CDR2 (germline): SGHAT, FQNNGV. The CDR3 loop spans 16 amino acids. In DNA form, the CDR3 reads TGTGCCAGCAGCTTAGTAGGGCAGGCTGGGGCCAACGTCCTGACTCCA. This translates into CASSLVGQAGANVLTP.

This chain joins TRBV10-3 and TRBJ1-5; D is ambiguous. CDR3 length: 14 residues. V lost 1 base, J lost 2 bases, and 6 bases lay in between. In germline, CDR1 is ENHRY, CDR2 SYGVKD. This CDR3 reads CAISEYRGNQPQHF. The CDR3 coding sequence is TGTGCCATCAGTGAGTATAGGGGCAATCAGCCCCAGCATTTT.

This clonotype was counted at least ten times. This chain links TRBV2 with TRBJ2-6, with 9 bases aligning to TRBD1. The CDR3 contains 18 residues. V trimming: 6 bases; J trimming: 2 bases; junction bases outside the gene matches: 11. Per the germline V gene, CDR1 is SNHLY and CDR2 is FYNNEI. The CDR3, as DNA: TGTGCCAGCAGGGGGCCGGGACAGGGACCTCCTGGGGCCAACGTCCTGACTTTC. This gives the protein CASRGPGQGPPGANVLTF.

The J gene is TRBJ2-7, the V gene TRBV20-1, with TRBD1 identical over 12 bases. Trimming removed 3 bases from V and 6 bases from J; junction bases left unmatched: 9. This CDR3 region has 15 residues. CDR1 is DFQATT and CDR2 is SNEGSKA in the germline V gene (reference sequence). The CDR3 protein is CSARGHRDRGREQYF. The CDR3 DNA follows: TGCAGTGCTAGGGGGCACCGGGACAGGGGGCGCGAGCAGTACTTC.

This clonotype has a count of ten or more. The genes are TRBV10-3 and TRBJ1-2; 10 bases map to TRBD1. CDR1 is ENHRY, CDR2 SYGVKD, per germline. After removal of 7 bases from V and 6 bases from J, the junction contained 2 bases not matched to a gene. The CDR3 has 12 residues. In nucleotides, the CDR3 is TGTGCCATCACAGACAGGGGGCATGGCTACACCTTC. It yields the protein CAITDRGHGYTF.

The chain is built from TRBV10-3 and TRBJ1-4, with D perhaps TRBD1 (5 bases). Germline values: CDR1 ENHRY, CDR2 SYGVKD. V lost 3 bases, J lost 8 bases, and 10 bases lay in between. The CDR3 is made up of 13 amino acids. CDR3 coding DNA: TGTGCCATCAGTGAACGGCAGGGAGAAAAACTGTTTTTT. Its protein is CAISERQGEKLFF.

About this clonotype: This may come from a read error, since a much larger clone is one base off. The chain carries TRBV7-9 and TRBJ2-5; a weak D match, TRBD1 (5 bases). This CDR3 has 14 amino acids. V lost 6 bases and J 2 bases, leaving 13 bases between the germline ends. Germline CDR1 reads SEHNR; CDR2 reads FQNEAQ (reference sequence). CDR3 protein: CASSFGQVQETQYF. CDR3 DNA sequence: TGTGCCAGCAGTTTCGGACAAGTTCAAGAGACCCAGTACTTC.

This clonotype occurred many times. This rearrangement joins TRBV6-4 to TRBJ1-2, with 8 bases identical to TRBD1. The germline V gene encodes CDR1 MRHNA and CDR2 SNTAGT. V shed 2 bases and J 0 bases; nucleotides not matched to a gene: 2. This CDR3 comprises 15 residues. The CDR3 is CASSDGTGPNYGYTF. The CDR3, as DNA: TGTGCCAGCAGTGACGGGACAGGTCCTAACTATGGCTACACCTTC.

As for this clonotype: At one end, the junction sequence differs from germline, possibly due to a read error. This chain's CDR3 is CTSSPGTLYEQYF. The CDR3 nucleotides are TGTACCAGCAGCCCGGGCACCCTCTACGAGCAGTACTTC. This chain uses TRBV7-9 with TRBJ2-7; D is ambiguous. The CDR3 is 13 residues long. Looked up from germline, CDR1 is SEHNR and CDR2 is FQNEAQ (reference sequence).

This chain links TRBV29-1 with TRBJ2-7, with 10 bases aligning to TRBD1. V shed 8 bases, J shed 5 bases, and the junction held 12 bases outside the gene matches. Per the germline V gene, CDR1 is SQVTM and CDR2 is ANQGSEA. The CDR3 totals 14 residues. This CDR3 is CSSEEETGGHEQYF. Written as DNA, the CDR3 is TGCAGCAGTGAAGAAGAGACAGGGGGCCACGAGCAGTACTTC.

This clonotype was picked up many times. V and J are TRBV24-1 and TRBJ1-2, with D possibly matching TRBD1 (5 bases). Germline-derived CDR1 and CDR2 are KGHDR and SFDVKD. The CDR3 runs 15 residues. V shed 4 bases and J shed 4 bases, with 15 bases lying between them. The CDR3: CATSDSHGGIYGYTF. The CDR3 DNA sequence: TGTGCCACCAGTGACTCGCACGGGGGGATCTATGGCTACACCTTC.

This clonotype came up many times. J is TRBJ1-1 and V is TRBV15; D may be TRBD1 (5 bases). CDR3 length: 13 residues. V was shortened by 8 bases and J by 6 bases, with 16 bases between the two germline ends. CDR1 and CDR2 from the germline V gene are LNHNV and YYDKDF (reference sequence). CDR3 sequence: CATRGGGSPEAFF. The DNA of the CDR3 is TGTGCCACCCGGGGTGGGGGATCCCCTGAAGCTTTCTTT.

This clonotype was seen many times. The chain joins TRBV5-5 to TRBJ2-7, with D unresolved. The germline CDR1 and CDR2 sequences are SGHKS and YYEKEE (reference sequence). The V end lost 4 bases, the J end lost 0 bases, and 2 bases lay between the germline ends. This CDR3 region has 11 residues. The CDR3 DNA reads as TGTGCCAGCAGCCACTCCTACGAGCAGTACTTC. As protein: CASSHSYEQYF.

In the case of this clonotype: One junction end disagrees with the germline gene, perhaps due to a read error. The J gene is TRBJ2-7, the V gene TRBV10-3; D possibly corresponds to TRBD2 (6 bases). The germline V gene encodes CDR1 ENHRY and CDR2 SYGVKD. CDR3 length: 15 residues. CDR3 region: CASSEAGSRYYEQYF. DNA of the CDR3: TGTGCCAGCAGTGAAGCGGGTAGCCGATACTACGAGCAGTACTTC.

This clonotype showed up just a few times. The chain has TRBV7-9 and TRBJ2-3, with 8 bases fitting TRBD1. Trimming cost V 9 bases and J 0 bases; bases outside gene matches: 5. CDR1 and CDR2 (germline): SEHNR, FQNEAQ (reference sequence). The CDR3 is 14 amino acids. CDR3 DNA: TGTGCCAGTTCCCGGGACAGGAGCACAGATACGCAGTATTTT. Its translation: CASSRDRSTDTQYF.

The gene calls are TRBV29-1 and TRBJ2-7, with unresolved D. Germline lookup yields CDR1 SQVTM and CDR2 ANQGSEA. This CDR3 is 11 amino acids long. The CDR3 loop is CSNKQGLEQYF. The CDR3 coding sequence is TGCAGTAACAAGCAAGGCCTCGAGCAGTACTTC.

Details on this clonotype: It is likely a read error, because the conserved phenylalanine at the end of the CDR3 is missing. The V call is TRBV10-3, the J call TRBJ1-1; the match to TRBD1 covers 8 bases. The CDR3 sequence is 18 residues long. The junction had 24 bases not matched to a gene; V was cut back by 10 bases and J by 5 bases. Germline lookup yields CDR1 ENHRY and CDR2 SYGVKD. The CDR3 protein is CASRSKFRGRLERTEAFL. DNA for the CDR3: TGTGCCAGCAGGAGCAAGTTCAGGGGGCGCTTAGAAAGGACTGAAGCTTTCCTT.

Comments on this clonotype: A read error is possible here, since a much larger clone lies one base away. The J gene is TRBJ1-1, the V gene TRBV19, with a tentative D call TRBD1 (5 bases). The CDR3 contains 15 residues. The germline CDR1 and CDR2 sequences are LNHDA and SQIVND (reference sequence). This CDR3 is CASSIGGGGVTEALF. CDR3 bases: TGTGCCAGTAGTATAGGCGGAGGAGGGGTCACTGAAGCTCTCTTT.

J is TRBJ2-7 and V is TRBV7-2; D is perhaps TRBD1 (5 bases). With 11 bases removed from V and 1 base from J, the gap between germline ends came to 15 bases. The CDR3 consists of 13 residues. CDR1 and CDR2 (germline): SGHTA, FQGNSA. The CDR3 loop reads CAWSVGHSYEQYF. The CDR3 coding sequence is TGTGCCTGGAGTGTCGGACATTCCTACGAGCAGTACTTC.

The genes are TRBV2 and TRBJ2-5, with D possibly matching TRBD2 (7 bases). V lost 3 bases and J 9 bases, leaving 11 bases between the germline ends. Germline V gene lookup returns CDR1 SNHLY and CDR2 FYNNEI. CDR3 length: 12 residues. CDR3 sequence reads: CASSEGGQPQYF. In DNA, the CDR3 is TGTGCCAGCAGTGAGGGGGGGCAGCCCCAGTACTTC.

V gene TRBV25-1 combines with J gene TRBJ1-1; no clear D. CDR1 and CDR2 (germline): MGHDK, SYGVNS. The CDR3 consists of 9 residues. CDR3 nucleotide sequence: TGTACCAACAGTGGTGAAGCTTTCTTT. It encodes CTNSGEAFF. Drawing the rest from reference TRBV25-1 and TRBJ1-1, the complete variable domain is EADIYQTPRYLVIGTGKKITLECSQTMGHDKMYWYQQDPGMELHLIHYSYGVNSTEKGDLSSESTVSRIRTEHFPLTLESARPSHTSQYLCTNSGEAFFGQGTRLTVV.

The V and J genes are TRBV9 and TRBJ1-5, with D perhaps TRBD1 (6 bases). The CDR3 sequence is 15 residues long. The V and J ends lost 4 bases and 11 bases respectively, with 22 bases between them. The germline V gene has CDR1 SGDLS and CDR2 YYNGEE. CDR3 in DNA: TGTGCCAGCAGCCTGAGAGCGGGAGGGGGGGAGACCCAGCATTTT. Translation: CASSLRAGGGETQHF. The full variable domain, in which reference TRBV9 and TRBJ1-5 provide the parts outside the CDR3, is DSGVTQTPKHLITATGQRVTLRCSPRSGDLSVYWYQQSLDQGLQFLIQYYNGEERAKGNILERFSAQQFPDLHSELNLSSLELGDSALYFCASSLRAGGGETQHFGDGTRLSIL.

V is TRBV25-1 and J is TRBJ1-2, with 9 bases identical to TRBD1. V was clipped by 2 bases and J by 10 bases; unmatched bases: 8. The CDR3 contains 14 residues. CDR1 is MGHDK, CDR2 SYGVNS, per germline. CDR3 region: CASSELGQGVDYTF. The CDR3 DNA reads TGTGCCAGCAGTGAACTGGGACAGGGCGTTGACTACACCTTC.

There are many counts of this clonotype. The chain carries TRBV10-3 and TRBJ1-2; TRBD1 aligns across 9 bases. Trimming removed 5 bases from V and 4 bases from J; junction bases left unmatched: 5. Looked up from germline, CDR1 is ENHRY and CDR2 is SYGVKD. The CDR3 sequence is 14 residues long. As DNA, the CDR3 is TGTGCCATCAGTTCGGACAGGGGAGTCTATGGCTACACCTTC. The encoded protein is CAISSDRGVYGYTF.

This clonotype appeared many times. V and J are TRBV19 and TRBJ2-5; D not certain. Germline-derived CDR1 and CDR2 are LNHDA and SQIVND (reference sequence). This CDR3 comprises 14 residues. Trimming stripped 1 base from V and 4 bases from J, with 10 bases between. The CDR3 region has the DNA TGTGCCAGTAGTATAGCAGTCAACAGAGAGACCCAGTACTTC. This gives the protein CASSIAVNRETQYF. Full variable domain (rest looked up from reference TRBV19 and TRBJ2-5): DGGITQSPKYLFRKEGQNVTLSCEQNLNHDAMYWYRQDPGQGLRLIYYSQIVNDFQKGDIAEGYSVSREKKESFPLTVTSAQKNPTAFYLCASSIAVNRETQYFGPGTRLLVL.

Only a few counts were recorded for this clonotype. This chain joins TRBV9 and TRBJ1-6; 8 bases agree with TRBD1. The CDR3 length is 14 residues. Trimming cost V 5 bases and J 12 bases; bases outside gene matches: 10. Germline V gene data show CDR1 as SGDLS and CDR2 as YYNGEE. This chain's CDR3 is CASSPGQGIVPLHF. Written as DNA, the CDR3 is TGTGCCAGCAGTCCCGGACAGGGTATTGTACCCCTCCACTTT.

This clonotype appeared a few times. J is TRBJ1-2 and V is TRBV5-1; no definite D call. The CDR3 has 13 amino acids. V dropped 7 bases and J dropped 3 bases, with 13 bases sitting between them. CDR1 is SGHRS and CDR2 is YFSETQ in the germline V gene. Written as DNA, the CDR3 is TGCGCCAGCTCGGAGGATGGGGACTATGGCTACACCTTC. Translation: CASSEDGDYGYTF.

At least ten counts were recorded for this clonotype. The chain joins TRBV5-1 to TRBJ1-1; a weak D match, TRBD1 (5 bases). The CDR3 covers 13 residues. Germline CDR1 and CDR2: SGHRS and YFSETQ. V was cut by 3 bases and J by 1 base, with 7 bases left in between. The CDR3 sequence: CASSWGPNTEAFF. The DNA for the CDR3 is TGCGCCAGCAGCTGGGGACCGAACACTGAAGCTTTCTTT.

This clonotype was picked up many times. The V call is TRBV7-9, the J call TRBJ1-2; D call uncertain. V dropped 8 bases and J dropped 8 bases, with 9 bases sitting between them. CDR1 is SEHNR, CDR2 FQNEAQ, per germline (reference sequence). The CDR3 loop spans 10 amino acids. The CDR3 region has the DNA TGTGCCAGCGCCAGTCTGGGCTACACCTTC. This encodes CASASLGYTF.

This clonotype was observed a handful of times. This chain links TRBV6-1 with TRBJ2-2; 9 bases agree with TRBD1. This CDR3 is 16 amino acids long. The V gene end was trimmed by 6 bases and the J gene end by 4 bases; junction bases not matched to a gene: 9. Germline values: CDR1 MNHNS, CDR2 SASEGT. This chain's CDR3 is CASRSHRGHSTGELFF. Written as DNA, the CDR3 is TGTGCCAGCAGGAGCCACAGGGGGCATAGCACCGGGGAGCTGTTTTTT.